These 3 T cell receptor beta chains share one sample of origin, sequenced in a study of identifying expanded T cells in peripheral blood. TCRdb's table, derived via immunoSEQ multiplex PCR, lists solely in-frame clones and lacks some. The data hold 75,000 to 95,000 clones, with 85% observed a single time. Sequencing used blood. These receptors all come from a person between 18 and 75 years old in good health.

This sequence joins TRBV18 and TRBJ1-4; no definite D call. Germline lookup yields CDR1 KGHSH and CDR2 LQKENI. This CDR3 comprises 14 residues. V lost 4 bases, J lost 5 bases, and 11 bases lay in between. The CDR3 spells CASSRGSMNEKLFF. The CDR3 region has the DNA TGTGCCAGCTCACGAGGCAGTATGAATGAAAAACTGTTTTTT. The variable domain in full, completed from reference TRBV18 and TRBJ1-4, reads NAGVMQNPRHLVRRRGQEARLRCSPMKGHSHVYWYRQLPEEGLKFMVYLQKENIIDESGMPKERFSAEFPKEGPSILRIQQVVRGDSAAYFCASSRGSMNEKLFFGSGTQLSVL.

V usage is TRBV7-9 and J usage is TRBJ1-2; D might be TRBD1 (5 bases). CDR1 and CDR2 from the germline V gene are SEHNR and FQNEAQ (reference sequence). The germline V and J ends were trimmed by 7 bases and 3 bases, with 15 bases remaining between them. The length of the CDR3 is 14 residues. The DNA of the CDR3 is TGTGCCAGCACCTATTTGAGGGGCGACTATGGCTACACCTTC. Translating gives CASTYLRGDYGYTF.

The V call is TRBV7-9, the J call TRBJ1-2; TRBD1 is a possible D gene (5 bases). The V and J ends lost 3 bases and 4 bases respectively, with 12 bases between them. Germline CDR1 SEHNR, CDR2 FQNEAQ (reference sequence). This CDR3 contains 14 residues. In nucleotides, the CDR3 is TGTGCCAGCAGCTTGGGGCGCGCCCCCTATGGCTACACCTTC. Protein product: CASSLGRAPYGYTF.